This entry concerns a single T cell receptor beta chain. The sample is drawn from a study of technical replicates of blood from a few donors. The CDR3 covers 14 residues. Trimming removed 3 bases from V and 5 bases from J; junction bases left unmatched: 6. CDR1 is WSHSY and CDR2 is SAAADI in the germline V gene. Some clones are missing from TCRdb's copy, which holds only in-frame ones; the method was immunoSEQ multiplex PCR. The table records tens of thousands of clones, about nine tenths of them present only once. The chain has TRBV10-2 and TRBJ2-5; 7 bases fit TRBD1. This receptor was identified in a human donor in good health. Some clones in this sample may be carry-over from other donors' samples. The source material was T cells isolated from PBMCs. The CDR3 DNA sequence: TGCGCCAGCAGTGATCCCAGGGGGATTGAGACCCAGTACTTC. Residues: CASSDPRGIETQYF.